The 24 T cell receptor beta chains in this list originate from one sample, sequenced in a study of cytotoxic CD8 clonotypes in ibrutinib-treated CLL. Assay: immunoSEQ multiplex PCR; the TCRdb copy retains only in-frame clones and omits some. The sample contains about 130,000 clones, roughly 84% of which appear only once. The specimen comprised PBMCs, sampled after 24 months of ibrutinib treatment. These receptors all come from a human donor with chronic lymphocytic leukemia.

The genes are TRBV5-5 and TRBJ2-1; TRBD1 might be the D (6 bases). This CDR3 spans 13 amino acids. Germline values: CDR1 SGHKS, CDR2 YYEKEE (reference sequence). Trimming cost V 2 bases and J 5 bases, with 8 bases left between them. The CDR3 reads CASSFSGDNEQFF. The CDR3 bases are TGTGCCAGCAGCTTTTCAGGGGACAATGAGCAGTTCTTC.

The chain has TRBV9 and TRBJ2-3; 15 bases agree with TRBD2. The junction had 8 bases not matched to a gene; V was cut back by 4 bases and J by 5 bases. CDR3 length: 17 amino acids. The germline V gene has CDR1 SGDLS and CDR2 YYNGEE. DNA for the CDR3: TGTGCCAGCAGCCCCGGACTAGCGGGGGGGCTTGAAGATACGCAGTATTTT. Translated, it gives CASSPGLAGGLEDTQYF.

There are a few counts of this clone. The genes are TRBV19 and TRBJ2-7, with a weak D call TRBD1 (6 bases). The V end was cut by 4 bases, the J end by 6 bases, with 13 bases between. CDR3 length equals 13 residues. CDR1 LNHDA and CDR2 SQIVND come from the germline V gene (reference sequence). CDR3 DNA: TGTGCCAGTAGTACTTACAGGGAAGCCGAGCAGTACTTC. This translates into CASSTYREAEQYF.

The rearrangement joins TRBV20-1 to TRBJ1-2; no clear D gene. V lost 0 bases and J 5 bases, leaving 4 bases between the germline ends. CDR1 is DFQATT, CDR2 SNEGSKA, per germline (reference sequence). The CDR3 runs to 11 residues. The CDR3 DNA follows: TGCAGTGCTAGAGAGAGGTATGGCTACACCTTC. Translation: CSARERYGYTF.

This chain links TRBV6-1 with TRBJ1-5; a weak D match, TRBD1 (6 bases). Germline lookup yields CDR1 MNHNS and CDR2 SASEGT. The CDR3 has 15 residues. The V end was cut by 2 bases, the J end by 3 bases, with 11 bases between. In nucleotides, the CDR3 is TGTGCCAGCAGTGAAATCTGGGACACCAATCAGCCCCAGCATTTT. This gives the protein CASSEIWDTNQPQHF.

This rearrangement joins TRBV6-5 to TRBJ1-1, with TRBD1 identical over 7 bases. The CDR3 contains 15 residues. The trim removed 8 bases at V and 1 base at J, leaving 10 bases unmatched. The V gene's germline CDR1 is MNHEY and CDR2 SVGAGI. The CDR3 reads CASGAWDSRNTEAFF. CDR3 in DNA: TGTGCCAGCGGAGCGTGGGACAGCAGGAACACTGAAGCTTTCTTT.

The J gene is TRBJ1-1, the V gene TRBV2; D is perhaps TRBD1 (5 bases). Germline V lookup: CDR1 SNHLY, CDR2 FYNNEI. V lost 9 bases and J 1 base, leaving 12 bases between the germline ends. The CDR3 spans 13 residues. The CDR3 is CARGRVKNTEAFF. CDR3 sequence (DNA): TGTGCCAGGGGACGGGTAAAGAACACTGAAGCTTTCTTT.

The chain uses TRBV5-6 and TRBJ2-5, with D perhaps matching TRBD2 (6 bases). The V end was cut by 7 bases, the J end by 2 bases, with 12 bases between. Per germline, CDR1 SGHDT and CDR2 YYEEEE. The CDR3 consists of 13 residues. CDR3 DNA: TGTGCCAGCCGGGACTCGAATCAAGAGACCCAGTACTTC. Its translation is CASRDSNQETQYF.

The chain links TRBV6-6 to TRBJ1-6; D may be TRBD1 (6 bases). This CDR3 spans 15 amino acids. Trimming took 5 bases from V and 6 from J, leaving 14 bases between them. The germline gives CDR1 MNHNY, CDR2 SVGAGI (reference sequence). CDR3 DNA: TGTGCCAGCAGTGGACCAGGACAGCCTAATTCACCCCTCCACTTT. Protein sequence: CASSGPGQPNSPLHF.

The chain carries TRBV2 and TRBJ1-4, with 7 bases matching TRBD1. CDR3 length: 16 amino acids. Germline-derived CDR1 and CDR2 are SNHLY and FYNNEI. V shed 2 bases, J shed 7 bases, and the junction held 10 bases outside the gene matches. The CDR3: CASSEFGGGAGEKLFF. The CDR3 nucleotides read TGTGCCAGCAGTGAATTTGGAGGGGGCGCCGGTGAAAAACTGTTTTTT.

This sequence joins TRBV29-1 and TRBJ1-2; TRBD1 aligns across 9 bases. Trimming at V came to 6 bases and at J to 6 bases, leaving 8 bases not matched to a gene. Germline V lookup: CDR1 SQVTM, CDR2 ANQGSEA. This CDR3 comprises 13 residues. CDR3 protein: CSVTGDRVDGYTF. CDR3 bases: TGCAGCGTCACAGGGGACAGGGTTGATGGCTACACCTTC. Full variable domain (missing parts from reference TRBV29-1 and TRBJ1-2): SAVISQKPSRDICQRGTSLTIQCQVDSQVTMMFWYRQQPGQSLTLIATANQGSEATYESGFVIDKFPISRPNLTFSTLTVSNMSPEDSSIYLCSVTGDRVDGYTFGSGTRLTVV.

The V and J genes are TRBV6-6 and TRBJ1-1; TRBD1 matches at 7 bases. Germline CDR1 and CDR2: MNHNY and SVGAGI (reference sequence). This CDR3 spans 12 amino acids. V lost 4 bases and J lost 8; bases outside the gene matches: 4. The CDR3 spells CASSFGTAEAFF. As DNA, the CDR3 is TGTGCCAGCAGTTTCGGGACAGCCGAAGCTTTCTTT.

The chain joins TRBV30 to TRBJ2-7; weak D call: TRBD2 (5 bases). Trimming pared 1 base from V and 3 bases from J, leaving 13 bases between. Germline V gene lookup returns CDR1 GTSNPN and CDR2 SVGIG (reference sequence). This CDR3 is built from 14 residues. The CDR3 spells CAWSGSTSIYEQYF. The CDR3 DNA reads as TGTGCCTGGAGTGGATCCACTAGTATCTACGAGCAGTACTTC.

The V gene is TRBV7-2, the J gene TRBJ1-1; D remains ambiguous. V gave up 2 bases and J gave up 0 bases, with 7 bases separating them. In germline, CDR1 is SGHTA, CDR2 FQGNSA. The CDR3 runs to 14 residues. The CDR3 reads CASSLITVNTEAFF. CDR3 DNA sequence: TGTGCCAGCAGCTTAATAACTGTGAACACTGAAGCTTTCTTT.

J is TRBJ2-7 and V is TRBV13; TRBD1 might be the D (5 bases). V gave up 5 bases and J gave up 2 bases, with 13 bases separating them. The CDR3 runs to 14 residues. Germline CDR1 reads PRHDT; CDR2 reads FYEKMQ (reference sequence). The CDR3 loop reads CASSTRVRTYEQYF. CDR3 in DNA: TGTGCCAGCAGCACCAGGGTGAGGACCTACGAGCAGTACTTC.

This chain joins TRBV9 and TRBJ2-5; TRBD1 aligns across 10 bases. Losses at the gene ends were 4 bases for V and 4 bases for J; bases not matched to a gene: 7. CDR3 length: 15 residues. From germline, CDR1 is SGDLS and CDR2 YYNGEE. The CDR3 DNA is TGTGCCAGCAGCCCCGGACAGGGGGAACGAGAGACCCAGTACTTC. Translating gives CASSPGQGERETQYF.

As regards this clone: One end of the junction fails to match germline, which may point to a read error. The CDR3 sequence is CASSELRPSF. Here the CDR3 DNA reads TGTGCCAGCAGTGAACTTCGGCCTTCCTTC. This sequence joins TRBV2 and TRBJ1-2, with no clear D. Looked up from germline, CDR1 is SNHLY and CDR2 is FYNNEI. The CDR3 length is 10 residues.

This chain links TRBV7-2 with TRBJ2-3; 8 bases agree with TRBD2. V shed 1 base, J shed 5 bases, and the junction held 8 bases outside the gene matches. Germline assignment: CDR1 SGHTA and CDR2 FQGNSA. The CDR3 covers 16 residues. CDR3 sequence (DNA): TGTGCCAGCAGCTTAGTGGCCGGGGGGGCCGGAGATACGCAGTATTTT. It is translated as CASSLVAGGAGDTQYF.

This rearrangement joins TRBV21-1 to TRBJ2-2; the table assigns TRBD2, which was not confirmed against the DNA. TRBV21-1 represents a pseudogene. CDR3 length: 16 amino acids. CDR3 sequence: CASSLGERGTTGELFF. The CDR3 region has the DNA TGTGCCAGCAGCCTTGGGGAGCGGGGGACCACCGGGGAGCTGTTTTTT.

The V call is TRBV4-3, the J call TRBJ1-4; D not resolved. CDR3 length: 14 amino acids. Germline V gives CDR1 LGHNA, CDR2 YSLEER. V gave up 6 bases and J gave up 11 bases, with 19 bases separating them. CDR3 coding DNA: TGCGCCAGCAGTCCAACGCTCAGGCCCAGTAAACTGTTTTTT. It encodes CASSPTLRPSKLFF.

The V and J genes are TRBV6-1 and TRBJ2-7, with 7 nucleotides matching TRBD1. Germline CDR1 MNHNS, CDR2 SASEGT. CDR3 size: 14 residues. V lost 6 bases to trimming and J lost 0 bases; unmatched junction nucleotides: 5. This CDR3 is CASSLGQSSYEQYF. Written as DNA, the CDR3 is TGTGCCAGCAGCTTGGGACAGAGCTCCTACGAGCAGTACTTC.

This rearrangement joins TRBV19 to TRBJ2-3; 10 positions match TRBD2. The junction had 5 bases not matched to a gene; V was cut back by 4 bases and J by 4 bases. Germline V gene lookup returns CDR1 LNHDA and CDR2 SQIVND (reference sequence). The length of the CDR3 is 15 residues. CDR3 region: CASSKSGGVPDTQYF. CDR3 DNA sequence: TGTGCCAGTAGTAAGAGCGGGGGGGTCCCAGATACGCAGTATTTT.

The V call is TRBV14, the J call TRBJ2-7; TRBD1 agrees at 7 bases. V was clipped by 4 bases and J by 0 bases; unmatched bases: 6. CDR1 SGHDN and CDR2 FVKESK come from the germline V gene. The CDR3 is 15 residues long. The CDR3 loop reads CASSPGTAFSYEQYF. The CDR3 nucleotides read TGTGCCAGCAGCCCCGGGACAGCGTTCTCCTACGAGCAGTACTTC.

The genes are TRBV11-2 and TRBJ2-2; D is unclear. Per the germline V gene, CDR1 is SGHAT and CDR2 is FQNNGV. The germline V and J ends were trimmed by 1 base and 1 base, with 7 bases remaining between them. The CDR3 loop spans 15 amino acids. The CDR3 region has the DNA TGTGCCAGCAGCTTAGTTTCGGGGAACACCGGGGAGCTGTTTTTT. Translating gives CASSLVSGNTGELFF.